These 7 T cell receptor beta chains were sequenced from one sample in a study of blood T cell repertoires in COVID-19 (TCRdb year 2020). The receptor library was made with the immunoSEQ multiplex PCR assay. Drawn from immuneACCESS, this table holds only the in-frame rearrangements with V and J called that TCRdb kept. Clones are partly lost; checked studies trace under half to an unresolved V gene and leave the rest unexplained. For this sample there are 150,000 or so clones; around four fifths appear just once. Roughly 4% of the sample is taken by the ten largest. Source material: PBMCs or T cells enriched from blood (not recorded which). The receptors derive from a woman in her fifties or sixties in a cohort exposed to, infected with or recovered from COVID-19 (not recorded which).

J is TRBJ1-2 and V is TRBV5-4, with D perhaps matching TRBD1 (6 bases). The V gene lost 4 bases and the J gene lost 2 bases, with 12 bases spanning the gap. The CDR3 runs 14 residues. CDR1 is SGHNT and CDR2 is YYREEE in the germline V gene (reference sequence). The CDR3 DNA is TGTGCCAGCAGCCGCAGCGGGACAAACTATGGCTACACCTTC. The encoded protein is CASSRSGTNYGYTF.

The chain combines TRBV7-8 with TRBJ1-1, with D unclear. V shed 5 bases and J shed 0 bases, with 13 bases lying between them. Germline V gene sequence: CDR1 SGHVS, CDR2 FQNEAQ. This CDR3 region has 15 residues. This chain's CDR3 is CASSPLTSMNTEAFF. The CDR3, as DNA: TGTGCCAGCAGCCCCCTGACATCTATGAACACTGAAGCTTTCTTT.

The rearrangement uses TRBV30 and TRBJ1-2; 8 bases are shared with TRBD1. This CDR3 is built from 14 residues. Germline V gives CDR1 GTSNPN, CDR2 SVGIG (reference sequence). V was clipped by 5 bases and J by 3 bases; unmatched bases: 8. The CDR3 DNA is TGTGCCTGGGAAAGGACAGGGAGTTACTATGGCTACACCTTC. Translated: CAWERTGSYYGYTF.

This clone rates as medium-sized. The chain has TRBV30 and TRBJ2-6; unclear D gene. Germline-derived CDR1 and CDR2 are GTSNPN and SVGIG (reference sequence). CDR3 size: 15 residues. Deletions cut 2 bases from V and 0 bases from J, with 8 bases between. This chain's CDR3 is CAWSYADSGANVLTF. The CDR3 nucleotides are TGTGCCTGGAGTTACGCAGACTCTGGGGCCAACGTCCTGACTTTC.

V gene TRBV4-1 combines with J gene TRBJ1-5; unclear D gene. The germline gives CDR1 MGHRA, CDR2 YSYEKL. The CDR3 has 18 residues. V was clipped by 4 bases and J by 6 bases, with 25 bases between them. In DNA, the CDR3 is TGCGCCAGCAGCCTTTCCGGCGGTCCATGGGTTGATGGTCAGCCCCAGCATTTT. This encodes CASSLSGGPWVDGQPQHF.

V is TRBV11-2 and J is TRBJ1-5, with D tentatively TRBD1 (5 bases). Germline CDR1 and CDR2: SGHAT and FQNNGV. Trimming removed 4 bases at V and 0 bases at J, with 7 bases between. The CDR3 consists of 14 residues. The CDR3 region is CASSWGGSNQPQHF. Here the CDR3 DNA reads TGTGCCAGCAGCTGGGGGGGTAGCAATCAGCCCCAGCATTTT.

The chain carries TRBV28 and TRBJ1-4; the D gene is possibly TRBD1 (5 bases). With 2 bases removed from V and 11 bases from J, the gap between germline ends came to 12 bases. The CDR3 runs 13 residues. CDR1 and CDR2 from the germline V gene are MDHEN and SYDVKM. The CDR3 sequence is CASSLSPGRKLFF. The CDR3 DNA reads as TGTGCCAGCAGTTTAAGTCCAGGGAGGAAACTGTTTTTT. Full variable domain (outside the CDR3, taken from reference TRBV28 and TRBJ1-4): DVKVTQSSRYLVKRTGEKVFLECVQDMDHENMFWYRQDPGLGLRLIYFSYDVKMKEKGDIPEGYSVSREKKERFSLILESASTNQTSMYLCASSLSPGRKLFFGSGTQLSVL.